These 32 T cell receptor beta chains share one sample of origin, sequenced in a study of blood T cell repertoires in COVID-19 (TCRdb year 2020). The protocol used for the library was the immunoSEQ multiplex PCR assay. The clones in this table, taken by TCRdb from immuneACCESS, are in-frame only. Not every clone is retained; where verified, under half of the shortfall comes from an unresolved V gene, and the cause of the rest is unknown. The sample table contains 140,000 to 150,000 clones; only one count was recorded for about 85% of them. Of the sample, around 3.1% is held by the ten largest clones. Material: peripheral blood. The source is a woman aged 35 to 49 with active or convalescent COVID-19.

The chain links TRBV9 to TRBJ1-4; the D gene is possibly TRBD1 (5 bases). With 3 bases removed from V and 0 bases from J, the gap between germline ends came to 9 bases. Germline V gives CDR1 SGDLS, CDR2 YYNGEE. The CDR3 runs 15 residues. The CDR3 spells CASSGWGATNEKLFF. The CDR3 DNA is TGTGCCAGCAGCGGATGGGGGGCAACTAATGAAAAACTGTTTTTT.

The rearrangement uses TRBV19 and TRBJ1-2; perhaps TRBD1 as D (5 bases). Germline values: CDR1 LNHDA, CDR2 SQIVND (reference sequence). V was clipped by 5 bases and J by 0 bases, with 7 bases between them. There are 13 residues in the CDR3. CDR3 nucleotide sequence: TGTGCCAGTAGTCGGACAACTAACTATGGCTACACCTTC. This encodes CASSRTTNYGYTF.

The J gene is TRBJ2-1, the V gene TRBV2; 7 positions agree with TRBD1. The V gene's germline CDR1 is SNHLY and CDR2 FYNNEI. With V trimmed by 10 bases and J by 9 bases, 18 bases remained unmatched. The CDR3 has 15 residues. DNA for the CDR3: TGTGCCACCAGGACAACAGGGGTTCCCAGTGGTGAGCAGTTCTTC. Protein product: CATRTTGVPSGEQFF.

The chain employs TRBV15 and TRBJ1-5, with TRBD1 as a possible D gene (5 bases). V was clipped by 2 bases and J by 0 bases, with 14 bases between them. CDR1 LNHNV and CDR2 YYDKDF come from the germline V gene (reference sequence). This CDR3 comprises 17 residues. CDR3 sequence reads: CATSRLSLRGSNQPQHF. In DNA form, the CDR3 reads TGTGCCACCAGCAGACTATCGCTAAGGGGTAGCAATCAGCCCCAGCATTTT.

In nucleotides, the CDR3 is TGTGCCAGCAGTGGGGGGGGAGGAAACACCATATATTTT. Amino acids: CASSGGGGNTIYF. The V and J genes are TRBV2 and TRBJ1-3; possibly TRBD1 for D (5 bases). CDR3 length equals 13 residues. In germline, CDR1 is SNHLY, CDR2 FYNNEI. The V end lost 4 bases, the J end lost 4 bases, and 8 bases lay between the germline ends.

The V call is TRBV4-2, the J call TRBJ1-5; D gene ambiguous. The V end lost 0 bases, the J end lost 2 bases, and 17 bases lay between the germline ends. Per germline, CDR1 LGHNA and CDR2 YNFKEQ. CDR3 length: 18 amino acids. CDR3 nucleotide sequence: TGTGCCAGCAGCCAAGATGGGTCCCCGGGGATGGGCAATCAGCCCCAGCATTTT. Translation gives CASSQDGSPGMGNQPQHF.

This CDR3 is CATSDLSQGNGYTF. DNA of the CDR3: TGTGCCACCAGTGACCTCTCCCAGGGAAATGGCTACACCTTC. V is TRBV24-1 and J is TRBJ1-2, with a weak D call TRBD1 (5 bases). The CDR3 is made up of 14 amino acids. Trimming left V 4 bases short and J 6 bases short, with 14 bases between. CDR1 and CDR2 from the germline V gene are KGHDR and SFDVKD.

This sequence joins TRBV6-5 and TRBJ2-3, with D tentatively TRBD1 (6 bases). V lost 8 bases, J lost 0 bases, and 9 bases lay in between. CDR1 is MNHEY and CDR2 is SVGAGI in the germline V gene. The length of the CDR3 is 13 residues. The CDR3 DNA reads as TGTGCCAGCGGGCAGGGGAGCACAGATACGCAGTATTTT. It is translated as CASGQGSTDTQYF.

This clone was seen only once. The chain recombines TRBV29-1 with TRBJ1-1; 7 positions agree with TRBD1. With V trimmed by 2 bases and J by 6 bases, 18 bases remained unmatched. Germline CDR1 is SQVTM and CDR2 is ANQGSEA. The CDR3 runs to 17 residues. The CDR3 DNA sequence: TGCAGCGTTGAAAAGAGAGGCCGACAGGGAAGCGACCCTGAAGCTTTCTTT. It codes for CSVEKRGRQGSDPEAFF.

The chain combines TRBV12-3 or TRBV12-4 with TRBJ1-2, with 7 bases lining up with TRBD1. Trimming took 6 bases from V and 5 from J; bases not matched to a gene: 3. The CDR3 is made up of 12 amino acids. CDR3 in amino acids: CASSLQGYGYTF. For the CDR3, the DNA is TGTGCCAGCAGCTTACAGGGGTATGGCTACACCTTC.

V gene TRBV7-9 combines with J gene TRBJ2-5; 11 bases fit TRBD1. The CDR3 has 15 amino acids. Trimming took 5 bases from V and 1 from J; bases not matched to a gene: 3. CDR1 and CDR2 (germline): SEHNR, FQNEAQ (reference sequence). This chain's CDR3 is CASSTGTGGQETQYF. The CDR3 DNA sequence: TGTGCCAGCAGCACTGGGACAGGGGGCCAAGAGACCCAGTACTTC.

The CDR3 bases are TGTGCCAGCAGCGCCCGGGACAGAGGACACTCTGGAAACACCATATATTTT. This translates into CASSARDRGHSGNTIYF. The gene calls are TRBV7-2 and TRBJ1-3; TRBD1 agrees at 7 bases. V dropped 5 bases and J dropped 0; count of bases not matched to a gene: 10. The CDR3 has 17 residues. Per the germline V gene, CDR1 is SGHTA and CDR2 is FQGNSA.

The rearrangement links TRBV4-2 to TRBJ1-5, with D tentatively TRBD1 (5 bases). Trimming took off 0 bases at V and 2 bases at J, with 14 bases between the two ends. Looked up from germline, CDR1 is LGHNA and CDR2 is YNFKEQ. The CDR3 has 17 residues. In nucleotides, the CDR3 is TGTGCCAGCAGCCAAGATCCCGGCAGGGTGGGCAATCAGCCCCAGCATTTT. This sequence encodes CASSQDPGRVGNQPQHF.

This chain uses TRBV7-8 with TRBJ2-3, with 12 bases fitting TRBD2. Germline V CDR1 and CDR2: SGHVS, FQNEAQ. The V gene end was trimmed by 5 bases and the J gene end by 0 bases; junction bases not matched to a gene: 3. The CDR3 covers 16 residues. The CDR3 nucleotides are TGTGCCAGCAGCCCAGGACTAGCGGGAAGCACAGATACGCAGTATTTT. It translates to CASSPGLAGSTDTQYF.

The CDR3 reads CASSYDRGGSTEAFF. The CDR3, as DNA: TGTGCCAGCAGCTACGACAGGGGAGGGAGCACTGAAGCTTTCTTT. The chain employs TRBV13 and TRBJ1-1; TRBD1 aligns across 8 bases. V dropped 4 bases and J dropped 4; count of bases not matched to a gene: 8. Germline V gives CDR1 PRHDT, CDR2 FYEKMQ (reference sequence). CDR3 size: 15 residues. Filled out from reference TRBV13 and TRBJ1-1, the complete variable domain reads AAGVIQSPRHLIKEKRETATLKCYPIPRHDTVYWYQQGPGQDPQFLISFYEKMQSDKGSIPDRFSAQQFSDYHSELNMSSLELGDSALYFCASSYDRGGSTEAFFGQGTRLTVV.

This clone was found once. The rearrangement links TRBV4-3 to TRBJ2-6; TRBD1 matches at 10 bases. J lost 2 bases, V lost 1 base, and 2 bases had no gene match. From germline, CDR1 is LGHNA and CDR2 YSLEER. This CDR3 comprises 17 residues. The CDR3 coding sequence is TGCGCCAGCAGCCAAGGAGGGACAGGGGCTGGGGCCAACGTCCTGACTTTC. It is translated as CASSQGGTGAGANVLTF.

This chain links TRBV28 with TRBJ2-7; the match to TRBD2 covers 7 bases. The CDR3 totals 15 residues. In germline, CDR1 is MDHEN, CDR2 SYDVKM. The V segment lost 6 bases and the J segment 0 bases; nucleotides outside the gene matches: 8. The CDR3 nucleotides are TGTGCCAGCAGCCGCTTGGGGGGGTCCTCCTACGAGCAGTACTTC. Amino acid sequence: CASSRLGGSSYEQYF.

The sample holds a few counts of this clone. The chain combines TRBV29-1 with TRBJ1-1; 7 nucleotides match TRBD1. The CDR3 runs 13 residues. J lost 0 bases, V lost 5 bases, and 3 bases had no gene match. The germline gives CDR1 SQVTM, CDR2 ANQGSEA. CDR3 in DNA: TGCAGCGTTAAGGGACAGTTGAACACTGAAGCTTTCTTT. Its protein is CSVKGQLNTEAFF.

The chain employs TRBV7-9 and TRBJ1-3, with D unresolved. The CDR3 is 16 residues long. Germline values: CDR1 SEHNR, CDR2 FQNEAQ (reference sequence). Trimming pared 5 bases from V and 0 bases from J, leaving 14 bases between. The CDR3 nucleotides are TGTGCCAGCAGCCCCAGGTCCGGAGGCTCTGGAAACACCATATATTTT. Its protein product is CASSPRSGGSGNTIYF.

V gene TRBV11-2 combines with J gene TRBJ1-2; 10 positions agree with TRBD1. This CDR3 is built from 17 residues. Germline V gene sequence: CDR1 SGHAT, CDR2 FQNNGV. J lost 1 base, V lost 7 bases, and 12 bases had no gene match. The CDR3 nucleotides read TGTGCCAGCACCCCTGGGACAGGGGCAGGGGGTAACTATGGCTACACCTTC. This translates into CASTPGTGAGGNYGYTF.

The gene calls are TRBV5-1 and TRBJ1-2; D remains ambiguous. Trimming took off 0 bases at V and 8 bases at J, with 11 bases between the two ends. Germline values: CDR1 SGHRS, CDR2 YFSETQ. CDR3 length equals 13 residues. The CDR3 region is CASSLVIDWGYTF. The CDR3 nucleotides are TGCGCCAGCAGCTTGGTCATTGACTGGGGCTACACCTTC.

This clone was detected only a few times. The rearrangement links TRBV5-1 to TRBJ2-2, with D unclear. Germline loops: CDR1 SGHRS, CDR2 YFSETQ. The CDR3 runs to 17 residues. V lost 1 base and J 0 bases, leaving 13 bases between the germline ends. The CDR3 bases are TGCGCCAGCAGCTTGTATTCGGCGGCACCGAACACCGGGGAGCTGTTTTTT. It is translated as CASSLYSAAPNTGELFF.

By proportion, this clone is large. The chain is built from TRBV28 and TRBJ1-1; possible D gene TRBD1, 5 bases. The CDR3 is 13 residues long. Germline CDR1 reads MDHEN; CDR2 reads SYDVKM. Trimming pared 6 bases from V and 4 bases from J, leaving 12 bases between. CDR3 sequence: CASRGQGITEAFF. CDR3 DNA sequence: TGTGCCAGCAGAGGCCAGGGTATCACTGAAGCTTTCTTT.

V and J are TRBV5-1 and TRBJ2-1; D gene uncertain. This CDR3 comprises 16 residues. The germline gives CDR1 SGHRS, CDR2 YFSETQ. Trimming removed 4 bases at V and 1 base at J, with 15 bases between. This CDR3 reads CASSAVLARSYNEQFF. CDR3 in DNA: TGCGCCAGCAGCGCGGTGTTGGCCAGATCCTACAATGAGCAGTTCTTC.

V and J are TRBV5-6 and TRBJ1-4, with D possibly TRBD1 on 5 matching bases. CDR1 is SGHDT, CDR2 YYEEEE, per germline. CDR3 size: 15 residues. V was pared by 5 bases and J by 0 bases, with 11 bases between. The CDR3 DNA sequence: TGTGCCAGCAGGCTTAAAGGGGCAACTAATGAAAAACTGTTTTTT. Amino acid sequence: CASRLKGATNEKLFF. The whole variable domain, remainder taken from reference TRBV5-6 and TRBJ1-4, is DAGVTQSPTHLIKTRGQQVTLRCSPKSGHDTVSWYQQALGQGPQFIFQYYEEEERQRGNFPDRFSGHQFPNYSSELNVNALLLGDSALYLCASRLKGATNEKLFFGSGTQLSVL.

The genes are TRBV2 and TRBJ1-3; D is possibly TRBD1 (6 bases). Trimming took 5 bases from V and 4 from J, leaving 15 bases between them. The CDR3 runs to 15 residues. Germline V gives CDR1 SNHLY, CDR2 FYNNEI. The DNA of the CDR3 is TGTGCCAGCAGTCGGACAGCTGCGACGGGAAACACCATATATTTT. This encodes CASSRTAATGNTIYF.

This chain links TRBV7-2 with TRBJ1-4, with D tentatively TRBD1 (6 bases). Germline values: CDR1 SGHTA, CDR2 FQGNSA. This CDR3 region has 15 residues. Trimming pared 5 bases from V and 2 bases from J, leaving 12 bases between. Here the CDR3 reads CASSVQGLTNEKLFF. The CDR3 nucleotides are TGTGCCAGCAGCGTCCAGGGGTTGACTAATGAAAAACTGTTTTTT. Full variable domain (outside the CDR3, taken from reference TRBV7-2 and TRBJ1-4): GAGVSQSPSNKVTEKGKDVELRCDPISGHTALYWYRQSLGQGLEFLIYFQGNSAPDKSGLPSDRFSAERTGGSVSTLTIQRTQQEDSAVYLCASSVQGLTNEKLFFGSGTQLSVL.

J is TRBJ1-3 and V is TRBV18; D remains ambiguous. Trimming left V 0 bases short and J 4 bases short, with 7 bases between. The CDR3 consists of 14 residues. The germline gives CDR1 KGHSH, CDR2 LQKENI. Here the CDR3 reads CASSPPGGGNTIYF. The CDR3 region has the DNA TGTGCCAGCTCACCACCGGGAGGAGGAAACACCATATATTTT.

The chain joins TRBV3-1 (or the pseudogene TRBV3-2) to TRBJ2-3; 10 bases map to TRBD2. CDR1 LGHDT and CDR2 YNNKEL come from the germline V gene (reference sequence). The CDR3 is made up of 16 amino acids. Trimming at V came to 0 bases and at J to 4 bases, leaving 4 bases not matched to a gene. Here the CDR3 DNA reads TGTGCCAGCAGCCAAGATCGGCTAGCGGGGGCAGATACGCAGTATTTT. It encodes CASSQDRLAGADTQYF.

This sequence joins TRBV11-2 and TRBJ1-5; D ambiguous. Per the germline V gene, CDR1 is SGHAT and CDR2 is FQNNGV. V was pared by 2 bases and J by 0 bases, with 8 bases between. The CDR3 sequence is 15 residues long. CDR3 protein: CASSLSADSNQPQHF. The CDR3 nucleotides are TGTGCCAGCAGCTTATCGGCGGATAGCAATCAGCCCCAGCATTTT.

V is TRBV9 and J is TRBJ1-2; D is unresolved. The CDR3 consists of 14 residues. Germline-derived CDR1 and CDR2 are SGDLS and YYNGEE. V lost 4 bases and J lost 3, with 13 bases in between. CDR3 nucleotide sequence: TGTGCCAGCAGCCCCTCGACGGACTACTATGGCTACACCTTC. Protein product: CASSPSTDYYGYTF.

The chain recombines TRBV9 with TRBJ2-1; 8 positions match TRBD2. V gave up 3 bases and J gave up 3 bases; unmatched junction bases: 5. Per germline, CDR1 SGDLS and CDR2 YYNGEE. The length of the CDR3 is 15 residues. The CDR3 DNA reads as TGTGCCAGCAGCGACGGGAGGGCCCTCTACAATGAGCAGTTCTTC. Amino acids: CASSDGRALYNEQFF.